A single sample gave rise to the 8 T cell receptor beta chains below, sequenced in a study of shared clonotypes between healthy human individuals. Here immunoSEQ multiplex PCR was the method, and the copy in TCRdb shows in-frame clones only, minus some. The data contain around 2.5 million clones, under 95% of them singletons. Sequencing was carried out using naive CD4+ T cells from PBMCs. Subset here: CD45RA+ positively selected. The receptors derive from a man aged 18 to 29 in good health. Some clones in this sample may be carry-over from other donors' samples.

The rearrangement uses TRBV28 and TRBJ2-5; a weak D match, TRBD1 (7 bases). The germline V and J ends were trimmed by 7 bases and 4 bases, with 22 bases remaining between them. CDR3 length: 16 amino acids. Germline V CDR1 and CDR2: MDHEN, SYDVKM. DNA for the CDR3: TGTGCCAGCAACCAGGGGGAGGTAGCGTCTCGAGAGACCCAGTACTTC. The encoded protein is CASNQGEVASRETQYF.

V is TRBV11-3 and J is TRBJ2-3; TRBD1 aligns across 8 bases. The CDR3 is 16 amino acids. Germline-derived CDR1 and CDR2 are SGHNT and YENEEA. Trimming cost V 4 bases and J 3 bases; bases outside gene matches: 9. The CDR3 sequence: CASSSGYQGATDTQYF. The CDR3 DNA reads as TGTGCCAGCAGCTCTGGGTACCAGGGGGCAACAGATACGCAGTATTTT.

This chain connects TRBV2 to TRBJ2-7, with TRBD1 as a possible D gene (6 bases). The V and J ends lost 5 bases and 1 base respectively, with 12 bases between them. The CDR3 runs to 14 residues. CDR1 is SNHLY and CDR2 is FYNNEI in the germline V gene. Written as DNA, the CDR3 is TGTGCCAGCAGTTATCAGGGGCGATCCTACGAGCAGTACTTC. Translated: CASSYQGRSYEQYF.

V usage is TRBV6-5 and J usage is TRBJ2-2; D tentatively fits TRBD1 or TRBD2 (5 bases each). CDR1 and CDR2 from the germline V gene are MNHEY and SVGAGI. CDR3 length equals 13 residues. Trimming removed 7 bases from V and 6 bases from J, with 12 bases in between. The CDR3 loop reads CASKGPSAGELFF. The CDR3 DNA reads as TGTGCCAGCAAGGGACCCTCGGCCGGGGAGCTGTTTTTT.

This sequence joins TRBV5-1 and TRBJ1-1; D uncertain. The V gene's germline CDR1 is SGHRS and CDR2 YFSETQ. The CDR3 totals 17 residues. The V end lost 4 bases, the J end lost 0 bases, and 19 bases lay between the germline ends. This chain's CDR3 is CASSLGLWTSMNTEAFF. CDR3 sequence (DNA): TGCGCCAGCAGCCTCGGCCTCTGGACGTCCATGAACACTGAAGCTTTCTTT.

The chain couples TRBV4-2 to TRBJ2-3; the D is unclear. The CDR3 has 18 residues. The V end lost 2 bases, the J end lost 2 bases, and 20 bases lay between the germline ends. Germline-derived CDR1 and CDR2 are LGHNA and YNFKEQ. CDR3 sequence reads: CASSQRTVARGPTDTQYF. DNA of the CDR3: TGTGCCAGCAGCCAAAGGACCGTGGCCAGAGGCCCCACAGATACGCAGTATTTT.

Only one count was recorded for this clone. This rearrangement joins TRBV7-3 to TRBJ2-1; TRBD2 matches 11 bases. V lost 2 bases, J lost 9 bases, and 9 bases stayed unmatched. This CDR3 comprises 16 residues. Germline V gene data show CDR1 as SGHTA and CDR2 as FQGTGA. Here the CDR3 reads CASSLGTSGPQGEQFF. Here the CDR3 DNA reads TGTGCCAGCAGCTTAGGGACTAGCGGCCCCCAGGGTGAGCAGTTCTTC.

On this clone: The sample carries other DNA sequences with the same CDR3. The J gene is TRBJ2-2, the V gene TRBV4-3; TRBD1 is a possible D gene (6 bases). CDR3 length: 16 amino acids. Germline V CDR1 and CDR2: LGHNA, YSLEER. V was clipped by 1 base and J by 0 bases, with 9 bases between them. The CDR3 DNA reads TGCGCCAGCAGCCAAGTCAGGGGCACGAACACCGGGGAGCTGTTTTTT. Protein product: CASSQVRGTNTGELFF.